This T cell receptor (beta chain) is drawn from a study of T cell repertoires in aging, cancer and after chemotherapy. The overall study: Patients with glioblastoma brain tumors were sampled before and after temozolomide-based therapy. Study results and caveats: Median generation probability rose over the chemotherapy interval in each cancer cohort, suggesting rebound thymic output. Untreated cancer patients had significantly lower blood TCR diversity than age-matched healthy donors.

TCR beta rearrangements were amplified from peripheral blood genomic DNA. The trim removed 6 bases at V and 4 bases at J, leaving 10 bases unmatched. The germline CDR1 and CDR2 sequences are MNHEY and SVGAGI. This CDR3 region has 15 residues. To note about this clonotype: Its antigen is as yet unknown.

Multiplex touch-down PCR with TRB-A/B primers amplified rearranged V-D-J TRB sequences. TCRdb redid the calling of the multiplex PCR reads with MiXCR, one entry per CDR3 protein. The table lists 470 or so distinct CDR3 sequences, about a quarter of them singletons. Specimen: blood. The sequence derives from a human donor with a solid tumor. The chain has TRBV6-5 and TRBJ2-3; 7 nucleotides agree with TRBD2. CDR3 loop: CASSYRGRAADTQYF. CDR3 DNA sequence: TGTGCCAGCAGCTACAGAGGGAGGGCCGCAGATACGCAGTATTTT.